This TCR beta chain appears in the sequencing data of a study of tumor-infiltrating lymphocytes in primary liver carcinoma (dated by TCRdb to the late 2010s). With regard to the full study: Roughly five patients with histopathologically diagnosed primary liver carcinoma underwent surgical resection in China between November 2015 and March 2016. Hepatocellular carcinoma (four) or combined HCC and intrahepatic cholangiocarcinoma (one) was present in the five patients, who were three men and two women aged 30 to 69 years. Tumors of the five patients were stage T1-T3 N0M0 with maximum diameters of roughly 4 to 11 cm. Roughly 3.65 to 7.13 million productive TCRbeta reads were obtained per sample, and no significant difference in read depth was found between tissue types. Across five regions of each liver tumor, along with adjacent normal tissue and blood, the study brought together TCRbeta repertoire sequencing, expression microarrays and whole-exome sequencing. A total of approximately 35 specimens from 5 patients, comprising some 25 tumor regions, 5 adjacent noncancerous liver tissues and 5 peripheral blood samples, were covered by TCRbeta repertoire sequencing. Reproducibility between technical replicate repertoires was high, with correlation coefficients above 0.95 and mean shared-clone rates about 0.9.

Comments on this clonotype: Its antigen is unknown. Within one base of it there is no much larger clone, and no base qualities were kept.

Using a constant-region primer and ProtoScript II reverse transcriptase, TCRbeta-specific cDNA was reverse-transcribed from about 460 ng total RNA. The TCRbeta libraries were prepared through three rounds of nested multiplex PCR following a slightly modified ARM-PCR procedure. Sample barcodes and Illumina adapters were added in a final 25-cycle PCR using Deep VentR polymerase. Amplicons of 200-500 bp were gel-purified with a QIAquick gel extraction kit before sequencing. An Illumina HiSeq 2500 was used to sequence the TCRbeta amplicons, generating 250-bp paired-end reads. From the authors' description of their analysis: To recover full CDR3 sequences, reads were quality-trimmed using Trimmomatic v0.33 and paired reads were then merged using FLASH v1.2.11. MiGEC v1.2.1b assigned V, D and J germline segments to the rearranged TCRbeta sequences. Clonotype statistics and Shannon-Wiener diversity indices were calculated with VDJtools v1.0.0. To cut down on sampling bias, every analysis after diversity analysis relied on just the 250 most abundant clonotypes from each sample. Using fastp trimming at Q25 and MiXCR clonotype assembly, TCRdb reanalyzed the public sequencing data and kept in-frame beta chains. CDR3 protein sequences are deduplicated, and each keeps its most common genes and DNA. The V and J calls and clone size come from TCRdb's table, not from the authors' own analysis. This sample lists about 320,000 distinct CDR3 sequences; almost 60% were detected once. The top ten hold about a sixth of the sample.

Study-wide conclusions, independent of this receptor: The top 250 clones accounted for a significantly greater share of the repertoire in tumors than in blood (p = 0.039). Only the TCR beta chain was sequenced, which likely underestimates true repertoire diversity because unpaired alpha chains were not captured. Repertoire overlap was higher between tumor regions (mean about 36%) than tumor-adjacent (approximately 17%) or tumor-blood (14%) pairs, consistent with antigen-driven expansion. Because the samples were bulk and unsorted, CD4+ and CD8+ T cell repertoires could not be compared. With just five or six patients in the study, the authors point out that the findings should be validated in a larger study.

Blood RNA was extracted from unsorted whole blood using TRIzol reagent, and germline DNA was obtained with the DNeasy Blood & Tissue kit. At the time of sampling, the patients had chronic HBV infection and had not received any treatment. Before surgery, about 4 milliliters of peripheral blood were drawn into K2EDTA tubes. The clonotype comes from a woman aged 25 to 39 with primary liver carcinoma and hepatitis B virus infection. Sequenced material: peripheral blood.

The CDR3 is CASSYSAGEQYF. The sequenced DNA is TGTGCCAGCAGTTACTCTGCTGGCGAGCAGTACTTC. The receptor chain draws on TRBV6-6 and TRBJ2-7; no D gene call is confident. V is clipped by 0 bases and J by 6 bases, and the sequence between their germline boundaries is 6 bases long. The CDR3 starts with the cysteine, ends with the phenylalanine, and has 12 residues. Only the CDR3 part of the read is kept: 36 bases, read in frame from the first base. The CDR1 and CDR2 encoded by the germline V gene (reference sequence) are MNHNY and SVGAGI.